The text below deals with one T cell receptor beta chain. This CDR3 contains 15 residues. Trimming shortened V by 0 bases and J by 2 bases, and 10 bases separated the two germline ends. Germline V gene lookup returns CDR1 MGHRA and CDR2 YSYEKL. The sample belongs to a study of control samples from healthy donors and cancer patients. Sequenced by immunoSEQ multiplex PCR; TCRdb stores in-frame clones only, minus some. The data show fewer than 120,000 clones, roughly 88% seen once. This chain uses TRBV4-1 with TRBJ1-1; D is unclear. This clonotype originated in a woman aged 55-70 years with lung cancer. Sequenced sample: PBMCs. This chain's CDR3 is CASSQEAPANTEAFF. CDR3 bases: TGCGCCAGCAGCCAAGAAGCCCCAGCCAACACTGAAGCTTTCTTT.